Each of the 19 T cell receptor beta chains below was sequenced from the same sample in a study of cytomegalovirus exposure and HLA in healthy donors. Use of 60 Vbeta and 13 Jbeta primers characterized the PCR. Data came from immunoSEQ multiplex PCR; TCRdb stores just in-frame clones and leaves some out. The sample lists around 150,000 clones; 80% to 90% were seen once. Sequencing used PBMCs. These receptors were obtained from a woman younger than 45 in good health and CMV-seronegative.

This clone was seen just once. The rearrangement links TRBV7-9 to TRBJ2-1; 10 bases map to TRBD1. The CDR3 is made up of 15 amino acids. Germline lookup yields CDR1 SEHNR and CDR2 FQNEAQ (reference sequence). V gave up 4 bases and J gave up 7 bases; unmatched junction bases: 7. The CDR3 sequence is CASSSPGQGFNEQFF. In DNA, the CDR3 is TGTGCCAGCAGCTCCCCGGGACAGGGGTTTAATGAGCAGTTCTTC.

The chain links TRBV11-3 to TRBJ2-5; 8 bases agree with TRBD2. The CDR3 is made up of 14 amino acids. The ends lost 5 bases at V and 4 bases at J; junction bases unmatched: 6. Germline CDR1 is SGHNT and CDR2 is YENEEA. Here the CDR3 reads CASSLSGTSETQYF. The CDR3 DNA follows: TGTGCCAGCAGCCTTAGCGGGACTTCAGAGACCCAGTACTTC.

The chain recombines TRBV7-9 with TRBJ1-1; no clear D. Trimming cost V 5 bases and J 7 bases, with 17 bases left between them. Germline CDR1 is SEHNR and CDR2 is FQNEAQ (reference sequence). The length of the CDR3 is 14 residues. As DNA, the CDR3 is TGTGCCAGCAGCGTTAAACGTGCCCCGAGTGAAGCTTTCTTT. Amino acids: CASSVKRAPSEAFF.

This clone was seen a few times. The CDR3 nucleotides read TGTGCCAGCAGCTCACAGCCGCTCTCTGGAAACACCATATATTTT. As protein: CASSSQPLSGNTIYF. This chain joins TRBV7-2 and TRBJ1-3; D gene uncertain. V dropped 4 bases and J dropped 0 bases, with 10 bases sitting between them. Germline values: CDR1 SGHTA, CDR2 FQGNSA. The CDR3 sequence is 15 residues long.

This chain connects TRBV5-3 to TRBJ1-4; 10 bases fit TRBD1. TRBV5-3 is an ORF; its function is uncertain. There are 17 residues in the CDR3. The V and J ends lost 4 bases and 7 bases, in that order; junction bases with no gene match: 13. This CDR3 is CARSGAGTGVGAEKLFF. CDR3 DNA sequence: TGTGCCAGAAGCGGGGCCGGGACAGGGGTTGGAGCTGAAAAACTGTTTTTT.

This rearrangement joins TRBV13 to TRBJ2-7, with 9 bases aligning to TRBD1. CDR3 length: 19 amino acids. The germline gives CDR1 PRHDT, CDR2 FYEKMQ (reference sequence). V shed 5 bases, J shed 0 bases, and the junction held 17 bases outside the gene matches. The CDR3 coding sequence is TGTGCCAGCAGCATCTCGGGACAGGGAAGGTTGGTGGGCTCCTACGAGCAGTACTTC. It specifies CASSISGQGRLVGSYEQYF.

The CDR3, as DNA: TGTGCCAGCTCACTAGAACTAGCGGGGAACAATGAGCAGTTCTTC. Translated, it gives CASSLELAGNNEQFF. The chain combines TRBV18 with TRBJ2-1; 10 bases map to TRBD2. The CDR3 sequence is 15 residues long. Germline loops: CDR1 KGHSH, CDR2 LQKENI. V lost 4 bases to trimming and J lost 5 bases; unmatched junction nucleotides: 5.

The V call is TRBV28, the J call TRBJ2-7, with 12 bases that match TRBD2. Per the germline V gene, CDR1 is MDHEN and CDR2 is SYDVKM. The CDR3 extends over 15 amino acids. V was pared by 10 bases and J by 0 bases, with 7 bases of the junction left unmatched. This CDR3 is CAITTSGRSSYEQYF. Written as DNA, the CDR3 is TGTGCCATCACTACTAGCGGGAGGAGCTCCTACGAGCAGTACTTC.

The CDR3 sequence is CASSPETYEQYF. The CDR3 region has the DNA TGTGCCAGCAGCCCAGAGACTTACGAGCAGTACTTC. The gene calls are TRBV7-8 and TRBJ2-7, with D uncertain. Germline CDR1 is SGHVS and CDR2 is FQNEAQ. V dropped 5 bases and J dropped 4 bases, with 9 bases sitting between them. The CDR3 has 12 residues.

The V call is TRBV18, the J call TRBJ2-3, with 9 bases fitting TRBD2. The CDR3 totals 17 residues. Germline V gene lookup returns CDR1 KGHSH and CDR2 LQKENI. Trimming cost V 0 bases and J 5 bases; bases outside gene matches: 9. The CDR3 bases are TGTGCCAGCTCACCACCTAGCCTAGCGGGGTCCCAAGATACGCAGTATTTT. This encodes CASSPPSLAGSQDTQYF.

The CDR3 DNA reads as TGTGCCAGCAGTGAGGGACTTCTGAGCACAGATACGCAGTATTTT. Residues: CASSEGLLSTDTQYF. The gene calls are TRBV2 and TRBJ2-3; D is possibly TRBD2 (6 bases). The ends were cut back, 3 bases at V and 0 bases at J, with 10 bases in the middle. The germline V gene encodes CDR1 SNHLY and CDR2 FYNNEI. This CDR3 is built from 15 residues.

The V and J genes are TRBV30 and TRBJ1-6; weak D call: TRBD1 (6 bases). V gave up 6 bases and J gave up 5 bases, with 8 bases separating them. This CDR3 region has 12 residues. CDR1 is GTSNPN and CDR2 is SVGIG in the germline V gene (reference sequence). In DNA form, the CDR3 reads TGTGCCTGCGGGACAAATAATTCACCCCTCCACTTT. Protein product: CACGTNNSPLHF.

The chain couples TRBV21-1 to TRBJ2-3; TRBD2 is taken as the D call from the table, unchecked against the DNA. TRBV21-1 is a pseudogene locus. This CDR3 spans 21 amino acids. DNA for the CDR3: TGTGCCAGCAGCAATTCCCATCCGAGACTAGCACGGACTACCGGCGCCGATACGCAGTATTTT. Translated, it gives CASSNSHPRLARTTGADTQYF.

This rearrangement joins TRBV7-8 to TRBJ1-3; D ambiguous. With 2 bases removed from V and 7 bases from J, the gap between germline ends came to 9 bases. This CDR3 comprises 13 residues. Germline loops: CDR1 SGHVS, CDR2 FQNEAQ. The CDR3: CASSLRVPNTIYF. DNA for the CDR3: TGTGCCAGCAGCTTACGGGTTCCGAACACCATATATTTT.

The chain carries TRBV25-1 and TRBJ1-1; no firm D call. The germline V gene encodes CDR1 MGHDK and CDR2 SYGVNS. Trimming cost V 4 bases and J 4 bases, with 19 bases left between them. This CDR3 region has 16 residues. CDR3 bases: TGTGCCAGCAGTGGTTTCTATATTTTTGAGAGCACTGAAGCTTTCTTT. Protein sequence: CASSGFYIFESTEAFF.

This chain links TRBV7-2 with TRBJ1-2; the D is unclear. This CDR3 region has 14 residues. Germline-derived CDR1 and CDR2 are SGHTA and FQGNSA. Trimming stripped 0 bases from V and 5 bases from J, with 10 bases between. This CDR3 reads CASSLAGAWYGYTF. The CDR3 bases are TGTGCCAGCAGCTTAGCGGGCGCATGGTATGGCTACACCTTC.

This clone was seen a few times. This rearrangement joins TRBV10-3 to TRBJ2-1; TRBD2 aligns across 9 bases. J lost 0 bases, V lost 6 bases, and 6 bases had no gene match. The germline CDR1 and CDR2 sequences are ENHRY and SYGVKD. This CDR3 has 16 amino acids. In DNA, the CDR3 is TGTGCCATCAGCGATAGCGGGAGCCGCTCCTACAATGAGCAGTTCTTC. Its translation is CAISDSGSRSYNEQFF.

In its sample, this clone was seen once. The rearrangement joins TRBV28 to TRBJ1-6; D is undetermined. V lost 4 bases and J lost 0, with 10 bases in between. CDR1 is MDHEN and CDR2 is SYDVKM in the germline V gene. This CDR3 has 16 amino acids. The CDR3 region is CASSSQVFSYNSPLHF. The CDR3, as DNA: TGTGCCAGCAGTTCGCAGGTTTTCTCCTATAATTCACCCCTCCACTTT.

The chain couples TRBV5-6 to TRBJ1-5; no reliable D call. V lost 3 bases to trimming and J lost 4 bases, with 14 bases between them. Germline V CDR1 and CDR2: SGHDT, YYEEEE. This CDR3 has 15 residues. The DNA of the CDR3 is TGTGCCAGCAGCTCCCGGGATAGGCAGAATCAGCCCCAGCATTTT. It is translated as CASSSRDRQNQPQHF.